The 18 T cell receptor beta chains below come from one sample, sequenced in a study of cytomegalovirus exposure and HLA in healthy donors. A multiplex PCR was run with 60 Vbeta primers and 13 Jbeta primers. The table came from immunoSEQ multiplex PCR; TCRdb's copy has only in-frame clones and leaves some out. The sample features about 77,000 clones, with roughly 13% in its top ten. Input material: PBMCs. Every receptor here comes from a man in his fifties or sixties in good health and CMV-seropositive.

The rearrangement links TRBV5-1 to TRBJ2-7, with TRBD1 matching over 7 bases. The CDR3 extends over 13 amino acids. The ends lost 4 bases at V and 5 bases at J; junction bases unmatched: 6. The germline gives CDR1 SGHRS, CDR2 YFSETQ. The CDR3 is CASSRTGGDEQYV. The CDR3 region has the DNA TGCGCCAGCAGCCGGACAGGCGGCGACGAGCAGTACGTC.

The gene calls are TRBV19 and TRBJ1-1; D is undetermined. This CDR3 has 14 residues. V was cut by 3 bases and J by 5 bases, with 13 bases left in between. Germline V gene lookup returns CDR1 LNHDA and CDR2 SQIVND (reference sequence). Here the CDR3 DNA reads TGTGCCAGTAGTATCGATCCCCCGGGGACTGAAGCTTTCTTT. Its translation: CASSIDPPGTEAFF.

This chain joins TRBV5-1 and TRBJ1-1; D gene ambiguous. The germline CDR1 and CDR2 sequences are SGHRS and YFSETQ. CDR3 length: 15 amino acids. Between the trimmed V and J ends, which lost 0 bases and 2 bases, there was a span of 11 bases. CDR3 protein: CASSLERRENTEAFF. DNA for the CDR3: TGCGCCAGCAGCTTGGAGCGCAGAGAAAACACTGAAGCTTTCTTT.

The chain employs TRBV5-6 and TRBJ2-5, with 11 bases that match TRBD1. The trim removed 1 base at V and 3 bases at J, leaving 2 bases unmatched. CDR3 size: 15 residues. Germline loops: CDR1 SGHDT, CDR2 YYEEEE. CDR3 in DNA: TGTGCCAGCAGCTTGCGGGGACAGGGGGAAGAGACCCAGTACTTC. Translation: CASSLRGQGEETQYF.

This rearrangement joins TRBV5-6 to TRBJ1-2; unclear D gene. The V end was cut by 0 bases, the J end by 7 bases, with 10 bases between. Germline V gene data show CDR1 as SGHDT and CDR2 as YYEEEE. This CDR3 is built from 13 residues. CDR3 amino acids: CASSLVGLTGYTF. CDR3 nucleotide sequence: TGTGCCAGCAGCTTGGTTGGCTTAACTGGCTACACCTTC.

The chain has TRBV18 and TRBJ2-7; a weak D match, TRBD2 (5 bases). Trimming removed 3 bases from V and 0 bases from J, with 9 bases in between. This CDR3 is built from 14 residues. The germline gives CDR1 KGHSH, CDR2 LQKENI. DNA of the CDR3: TGTGCCAGCTCACCGGTCGGGAACTCCTACGAGCAGTACTTC. This codes for CASSPVGNSYEQYF.

The chain is built from TRBV7-2 and TRBJ1-2, with D possibly TRBD1 on 5 matching bases. V was cut by 1 base and J by 2 bases, with 11 bases left in between. The CDR3 length is 15 residues. Germline CDR1 and CDR2: SGHTA and FQGNSA. The CDR3 DNA follows: TGTGCCAGCAGCTTAGAACAGGAAGCCAACTATGGCTACACCTTC. Translated, it gives CASSLEQEANYGYTF.

The V and J genes are TRBV6-6 and TRBJ2-5; TRBD1 is a possible D gene (6 bases). With 6 bases removed from V and 5 bases from J, the gap between germline ends came to 16 bases. The CDR3 consists of 14 residues. Germline V lookup: CDR1 MNHNY, CDR2 SVGAGI (reference sequence). The CDR3 loop reads CASSHRQRGETQYF. In nucleotides, the CDR3 is TGTGCCAGCAGCCACCGACAAAGGGGGGAGACCCAGTACTTC.

The chain has TRBV9 and TRBJ2-1; D is unresolved. Germline assignment: CDR1 SGDLS and CDR2 YYNGEE. Deletions cut 0 bases from V and 0 bases from J, with 10 bases between. The CDR3 has 16 amino acids. The CDR3 reads CASSVDSSSSYNEQFF. The CDR3 DNA reads TGTGCCAGCAGCGTAGACTCATCTAGCTCCTACAATGAGCAGTTCTTC.

The chain has TRBV11-2 and TRBJ2-5; TRBD1 matches 8 bases. J was trimmed by 4 bases and V by 6 bases; bases with no gene match: 13. The CDR3 runs to 16 residues. Germline CDR1 is SGHAT and CDR2 is FQNNGV. CDR3 region: CASRSGTGDLGETQYF. As DNA, the CDR3 is TGTGCCAGCAGATCCGGGACAGGAGACCTCGGAGAGACCCAGTACTTC. Combining the CDR3 with reference TRBV11-2 and TRBJ2-5 gives the whole variable domain EAGVAQSPRYKIIEKRQSVAFWCNPISGHATLYWYQQILGQGPKLLIQFQNNGVVDDSQLPKDRFSAERLKGVDSTLKIQPAKLEDSAVYLCASRSGTGDLGETQYFGPGTRLLVL.

The chain joins TRBV19 to TRBJ1-5; a possible D gene is TRBD1 (5 bases). CDR1 is LNHDA and CDR2 is SQIVND in the germline V gene (reference sequence). This CDR3 is 16 amino acids long. V lost 4 bases and J 1 base, leaving 14 bases between the germline ends. CDR3 in amino acids: CASSTPPRGSNQPQHF. CDR3 bases: TGTGCCAGTAGTACACCCCCCCGGGGGAGCAATCAGCCCCAGCATTTT.

The CDR3 region has the DNA TGTGCCAGCAGTTACTCGGGACAGTTAGGGGGCTACACCTTC. Protein: CASSYSGQLGGYTF. The chain uses TRBV6-6 and TRBJ1-2, with TRBD1 identical over 7 bases. Unmatched junction bases numbered 6, after V lost 0 bases and J lost 8 bases. The CDR3 consists of 14 residues. The germline V gene has CDR1 MNHNY and CDR2 SVGAGI (reference sequence).

V gene TRBV9 combines with J gene TRBJ1-1; D perhaps matches TRBD1 (5 bases). The germline V and J ends were trimmed by 0 bases and 3 bases, with 9 bases remaining between them. The CDR3 loop spans 14 amino acids. CDR1 and CDR2 from the germline V gene are SGDLS and YYNGEE. The CDR3 spells CASSVGIGDTEAFF. The CDR3 DNA is TGTGCCAGCAGCGTAGGAATAGGGGACACTGAAGCTTTCTTT.

CDR3 loop: CASSLTTGFTGELFF. The CDR3 DNA follows: TGTGCCAGCAGCTTAACAACAGGGTTCACCGGGGAGCTGTTTTTT. V and J are TRBV7-3 and TRBJ2-2; D possibly corresponds to TRBD1 (6 bases). CDR3 length: 15 residues. The V and J ends lost 0 bases and 4 bases respectively, with 9 bases between them. The germline V gene has CDR1 SGHTA and CDR2 FQGTGA.

V and J are TRBV4-1 and TRBJ2-6; 11 bases map to TRBD2. Germline V gives CDR1 MGHRA, CDR2 YSYEKL. Losses at the gene ends were 1 base for V and 1 base for J; bases not matched to a gene: 6. The CDR3 runs 19 residues. DNA for the CDR3: TGCGCCAGCAGCCAAGCCTTACTAGCGGGAGTATCTGGGGCCAACGTCCTGACTTTC. It yields the protein CASSQALLAGVSGANVLTF.

This rearrangement joins TRBV6-1 to TRBJ2-3; D is ambiguous. Germline V gene lookup returns CDR1 MNHNS and CDR2 SASEGT. V was cut by 6 bases and J by 2 bases, with 6 bases left in between. There are 12 residues in the CDR3. CDR3 sequence: CASSSFTDTQYF. For the CDR3, the DNA is TGTGCCAGCAGCTCTTTCACAGATACGCAGTATTTT.

V is TRBV4-1 and J is TRBJ2-7, with TRBD1 identical over 7 bases. The J segment lost 4 bases and the V segment lost 1 base, leaving 7 bases of the junction unmatched. The CDR3 is 15 amino acids. CDR1 is MGHRA and CDR2 is YSYEKL in the germline V gene. Here the CDR3 DNA reads TGCGCCAGCAGCCAAGCCGGACAGGCCTTTTACGAGCAGTACTTC. Protein: CASSQAGQAFYEQYF.

The rearrangement links TRBV5-1 to TRBJ2-4, with a tentative D call TRBD2 (6 bases). This CDR3 contains 16 residues. Germline lookup yields CDR1 SGHRS and CDR2 YFSETQ. The germline V and J ends were trimmed by 4 bases and 12 bases, with 26 bases remaining between them. The CDR3 sequence is CASSPNSEWGVWNQYF. The DNA of the CDR3 is TGCGCCAGCAGCCCAAACAGCGAATGGGGGGTATGGAATCAGTACTTC. Supplemented by reference TRBV5-1 and TRBJ2-4, the full variable domain reads KAGVTQTPRYLIKTRGQQVTLSCSPISGHRSVSWYQQTPGQGLQFLFEYFSETQRNKGNFPGRFSGRQFSNSRSEMNVSTLELGDSALYLCASSPNSEWGVWNQYFGAGTRLSVL.